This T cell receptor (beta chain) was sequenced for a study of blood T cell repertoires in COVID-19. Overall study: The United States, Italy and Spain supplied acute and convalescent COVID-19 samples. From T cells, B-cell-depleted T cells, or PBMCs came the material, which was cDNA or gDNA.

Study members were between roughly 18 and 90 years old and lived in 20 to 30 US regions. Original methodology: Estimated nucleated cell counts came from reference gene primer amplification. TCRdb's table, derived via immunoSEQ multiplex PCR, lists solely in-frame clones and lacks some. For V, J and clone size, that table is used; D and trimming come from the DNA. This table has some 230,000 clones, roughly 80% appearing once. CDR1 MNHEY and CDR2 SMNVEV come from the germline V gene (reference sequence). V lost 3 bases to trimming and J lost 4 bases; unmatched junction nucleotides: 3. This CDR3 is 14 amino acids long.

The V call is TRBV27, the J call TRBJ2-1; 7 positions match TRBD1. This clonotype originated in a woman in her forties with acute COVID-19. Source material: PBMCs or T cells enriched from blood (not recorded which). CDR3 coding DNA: TGTGCCAGCAGTTTGAGGGGGCGGTACAATGAGCAGTTCTTC. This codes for CASSLRGRYNEQFF.